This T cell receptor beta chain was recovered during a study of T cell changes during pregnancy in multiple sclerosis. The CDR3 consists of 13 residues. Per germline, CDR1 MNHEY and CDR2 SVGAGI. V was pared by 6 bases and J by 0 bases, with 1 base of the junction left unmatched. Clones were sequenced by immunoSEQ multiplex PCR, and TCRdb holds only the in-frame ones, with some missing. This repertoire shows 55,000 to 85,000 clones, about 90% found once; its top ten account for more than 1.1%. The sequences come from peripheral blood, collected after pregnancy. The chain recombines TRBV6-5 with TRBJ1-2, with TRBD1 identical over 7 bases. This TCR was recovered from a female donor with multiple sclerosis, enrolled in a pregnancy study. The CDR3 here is CASSTGANYGYTF. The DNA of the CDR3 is TGTGCCAGCAGCACAGGGGCTAACTATGGCTACACCTTC.